This TCR beta chain stems from a study of T cells in Graves' hyperthyroidism and ophthalmopathy. General study points: The model's output predicted ophthalmopathy at a median of around 6.9 months prior to onset. Blood samples included most of the expanded thyroid clonotypes exceeding 0.001.

Uncontrolled infection, other autoimmune disease, pregnancy or lactation disqualified patients from enrolment. The PBMCs were sourced from fresh peripheral blood (less than 11 ml). A few counts support this clonotype. The antigen remains undetermined. The TCR beta CDR3 regions underwent amplification using RNA transcripts as the source. The HTBI primer set drove a first-round RT-PCR of the TCR CDR3. TCRdb fed the multiplex PCR reads into MiXCR, producing one record per CDR3 protein. The sample lists 300,000 to 500,000 distinct CDR3 sequences, about 15% occurring once. The TCR sequence derives from a woman aged 25 to 45 with Graves' hyperthyroidism. The sequenced material came from blood.

The CDR3 coding sequence is TGTGCCAGCAGCCAGTACGACGCACCTTACAATGAGCAGTTCTTC. It yields the protein CASSQYDAPYNEQFF. The chain uses TRBV14 and TRBJ2-1; D remains ambiguous. CDR1 and CDR2 from the germline V gene are SGHDN and FVKESK. V lost 3 bases to trimming and J lost 4 bases, with 13 bases between them. The CDR3 extends over 15 amino acids.